This passage covers 27 T cell receptor beta chains from one sample sequenced in a study of blood T cell repertoires in COVID-19. Data came from immunoSEQ multiplex PCR; TCRdb stores just in-frame clones and leaves some out. Among 240,000 or so clones, around four fifths were seen once, and the ten largest hold approximately 13%. The specimen was peripheral blood. The receptors originated from a woman aged 55-75 years with active or convalescent COVID-19.

A word on this clone: Other DNA sequences of this sample code for an identical CDR3. This sequence joins TRBV6-5 and TRBJ2-7; weak D call: TRBD1 (5 bases). Trimming took 6 bases from V and 4 from J, leaving 10 bases between them. Germline lookup yields CDR1 MNHEY and CDR2 SVGAGI. This CDR3 region has 12 residues. CDR3 DNA: TGTGCCAGCAGCCCCCAGGGATACGAGCAGTACTTC. Protein sequence: CASSPQGYEQYF.

The chain couples TRBV10-3 to TRBJ1-1; weak D call: TRBD1 (5 bases). CDR1 and CDR2 (germline): ENHRY, SYGVKD. This CDR3 is 14 amino acids long. V was shortened by 10 bases and J by 1 base, with 16 bases between the two germline ends. The DNA for the CDR3 is TGTGCCACCCGCAAGGGGCTGGGGAACACTGAAGCTTTCTTT. Translating it yields CATRKGLGNTEAFF.

In its sample, this clone was seen many times. This rearrangement joins TRBV7-8 to TRBJ1-6; 8 nucleotides line up with TRBD1. CDR3 length: 18 amino acids. Trimming at V came to 5 bases and at J to 9 bases, leaving 18 bases not matched to a gene. Germline assignment: CDR1 SGHVS and CDR2 FQNEAQ. The CDR3 nucleotides are TGTGCCAGCAGCCCGGGACAGGCGAGGGGCCGTATAGGTTCACCCCTCCACTTT. It yields the protein CASSPGQARGRIGSPLHF.

Comments on this clone: A much larger clone lies one base from this, so it may be a read error. This specimen includes other DNA sequences encoding the same CDR3. The DNA for the CDR3 is TGTGCCAGCAGCTTAGGAGGGAACTATGGCTACACCTTC. Translating gives CASSLGGNYGYTF. V is TRBV7-3 and J is TRBJ1-2; unclear D gene. In germline, CDR1 is SGHTA, CDR2 FQGTGA. V lost 2 bases and J lost 2, with 6 bases in between. CDR3 size: 13 residues.

The rearrangement uses TRBV7-7 and TRBJ2-3, with TRBD1 matching 7 bases. The CDR3 spans 14 residues. The junction had 2 bases not matched to a gene; V was cut back by 5 bases and J by 0 bases. Per the germline V gene, CDR1 is SSHAT and CDR2 is FNYEAQ (reference sequence). CDR3 in DNA: TGTGCCAGCAGCCCGGACAGGAGCACAGATACGCAGTATTTT. Protein product: CASSPDRSTDTQYF. The full variable domain, its missing parts supplied by reference TRBV7-7 and TRBJ2-3, is GAGVSQSPRYKVTKRGQDVTLRCDPISSHATLYWYQQALGQGPEFLTYFNYEAQPDKSGLPSDRFSAERPEGSISTLTIQRTEQRDSAMYRCASSPDRSTDTQYFGPGTRLTVL.

For the CDR3, the DNA is TGTGCCAGCAGTTTTCTTCACGAGCAGTACTTC. This gives the protein CASSFLHEQYF. The gene calls are TRBV6-5 and TRBJ2-7, with D unresolved. Germline V CDR1 and CDR2: MNHEY, SVGAGI. The V gene lost 4 bases and the J gene lost 5 bases, with 6 bases spanning the gap. This CDR3 spans 11 amino acids.

The J gene is TRBJ2-6, the V gene TRBV2, with a possible D match to TRBD1 (6 bases). CDR1 and CDR2 (germline): SNHLY, FYNNEI. V gave up 7 bases and J gave up 2 bases, with 18 bases separating them. This CDR3 is built from 17 residues. In DNA, the CDR3 is TGTGCCAGCACACCCACAGGGCCCCTCGCTGGGGCCAACGTCCTGACTTTC. As protein: CASTPTGPLAGANVLTF.

In this sample, this clone turned up a few times. A much more abundant neighbour one base away suggests this may be a read error. The identical CDR3 is also encoded by other nucleotide sequences in the sample. This chain connects TRBV9 to TRBJ2-7; 9 bases are a match to TRBD1. This CDR3 contains 13 residues. V was pared by 3 bases and J by 2 bases, with 0 bases of the junction left unmatched. Germline values: CDR1 SGDLS, CDR2 YYNGEE. The CDR3 loop is CASSGQGAYEQYF. The CDR3 coding sequence is TGTGCCAGCAGCGGACAGGGGGCCTACGAGCAGTACTTC.

This clone was seen only once. This chain connects TRBV7-6 to TRBJ2-7, with TRBD2 identical over 12 bases. V lost 5 bases to trimming and J lost 2 bases; unmatched junction nucleotides: 4. The CDR3 covers 15 residues. Per the germline V gene, CDR1 is SGHVS and CDR2 is FNYEAQ. CDR3: CASSPRTSGAYEQYF. As DNA, the CDR3 is TGTGCCAGCAGCCCAAGGACTAGCGGGGCCTACGAGCAGTACTTC.

The rearrangement links TRBV5-8 to TRBJ2-3, with TRBD2 matching over 7 bases. V lost 4 bases and J lost 0; bases outside the gene matches: 8. The CDR3 is 16 residues long. Per germline, CDR1 SGHTS and CDR2 YDEGEE. Written as DNA, the CDR3 is TGTGCCAGCAGCCTGGGGTGGCGGGGGAGCACAGATACGCAGTATTTT. It codes for CASSLGWRGSTDTQYF.

The chain joins TRBV7-9 to TRBJ2-5; TRBD2 aligns across 13 bases. Looked up from germline, CDR1 is SEHNR and CDR2 is FQNEAQ (reference sequence). The CDR3 sequence is 15 residues long. Trimming took 6 bases from V and 5 from J; bases not matched to a gene: 6. CDR3 nucleotide sequence: TGTGCCAGCAGACTAGCGGGGGGGCGAAGTGAGACCCAGTACTTC. It encodes CASRLAGGRSETQYF.

The count of this clone is one. The chain recombines TRBV6-5 with TRBJ1-2; the D is unclear. CDR3 length: 15 amino acids. The germline V and J ends were trimmed by 6 bases and 8 bases, with 22 bases remaining between them. Per germline, CDR1 MNHEY and CDR2 SVGAGI. CDR3 region: CASSSADSLERGYTF. As DNA, the CDR3 is TGTGCCAGCAGCTCGGCCGACTCCCTCGAGCGCGGCTACACCTTC.

V is TRBV4-2 and J is TRBJ2-3; tentatively, D is TRBD2 (7 bases). Germline V gene sequence: CDR1 LGHNA, CDR2 YNFKEQ. CDR3 size: 17 residues. V was cut by 0 bases and J by 1 base, with 14 bases left in between. The CDR3 sequence is CASSQDPGGHRTDTQYF. The CDR3 nucleotides read TGTGCCAGCAGCCAAGACCCCGGGGGGCACCGCACAGATACGCAGTATTTT.

CDR3 in amino acids: CAWGRRAYYEQYF. The CDR3 coding sequence is TGTGCCTGGGGGCGGAGGGCCTACTACGAGCAGTACTTC. The chain recombines TRBV30 with TRBJ2-7; D may be TRBD2 (6 bases). Germline V gives CDR1 GTSNPN, CDR2 SVGIG (reference sequence). The CDR3 extends over 13 amino acids. The V end lost 5 bases, the J end lost 3 bases, and 14 bases lay between the germline ends.

The CDR3 nucleotides read TGTGCCAGCAGTTACTCGAGTTTGGGGCCCGGAAACACCATATATTTT. It yields the protein CASSYSSLGPGNTIYF. This rearrangement joins TRBV6-5 to TRBJ1-3; TRBD1 is a possible D gene (5 bases). Germline V gene lookup returns CDR1 MNHEY and CDR2 SVGAGI. This CDR3 region has 16 residues. V was trimmed by 0 bases and J by 4 bases, leaving 13 bases between them.

The rearrangement uses TRBV20-1 and TRBJ2-7; D gene unclear. CDR3 length: 11 residues. Trimming took off 0 bases at V and 7 bases at J, with 7 bases between the two ends. Germline assignment: CDR1 DFQATT and CDR2 SNEGSKA (reference sequence). CDR3 bases: TGCAGTGCTAGAGAGTTGCGTGAGCAGTACTTC. This encodes CSARELREQYF.

This rearrangement joins TRBV3-1 (or the pseudogene TRBV3-2) to TRBJ2-7; 9 bases agree with TRBD1. CDR1 and CDR2 (germline): LGHDT, YNNKEL (reference sequence). The length of the CDR3 is 15 residues. Losses at the gene ends were 4 bases for V and 9 bases for J; bases not matched to a gene: 13. For the CDR3, the DNA is TGTGCCAGCAGCCCGTACAGGGGGCAGGGTACTTGGCAGTACTTC. Its protein product is CASSPYRGQGTWQYF.

This clone was detected a few times. The rearrangement links TRBV6-5 to TRBJ1-2; 9 bases agree with TRBD1. V lost 7 bases and J lost 5; bases outside the gene matches: 8. CDR3 length: 14 residues. Germline V lookup: CDR1 MNHEY, CDR2 SVGAGI. CDR3 region: CASTQQGAGYGYTF. Written as DNA, the CDR3 is TGTGCCAGCACCCAACAGGGGGCCGGTTATGGCTACACCTTC.

The rearrangement joins TRBV4-1 to TRBJ2-1, with 13 bases aligning to TRBD2. With 2 bases clipped from V and 8 bases from J, the junction kept 12 bases outside the gene matches. There are 18 residues in the CDR3. In germline, CDR1 is MGHRA, CDR2 YSYEKL. CDR3 protein: CASSQSGTSGAWVDEQFF. DNA of the CDR3: TGCGCCAGCAGCCAATCCGGGACTAGCGGGGCCTGGGTGGATGAGCAGTTCTTC.

The J gene is TRBJ1-1, the V gene TRBV6-1, with TRBD1 identical over 9 bases. CDR3 length: 14 amino acids. After removal of 1 base from V and 14 bases from J, the junction contained 11 bases not matched to a gene. Looked up from germline, CDR1 is MNHNS and CDR2 is SASEGT. The CDR3 spells CASSEVGRDRVSFF. The CDR3 DNA is TGTGCCAGCAGTGAAGTAGGGAGGGACAGGGTATCGTTCTTT.

Concerning this clone: At one boundary the junction diverges from the germline segment, which might be a read error. The rearrangement links TRBV3-1 (or the pseudogene TRBV3-2) to TRBJ1-3; D not resolved. The CDR3 consists of 12 residues. CDR1 and CDR2 from the germline V gene are LGHDT and YNNKEL (reference sequence). The CDR3 reads CASSFQRNIIYF. The CDR3 DNA reads TGTGCCAGCAGCTTCCAGCGAAACATCATATATTTT.

The V and J genes are TRBV6-5 and TRBJ2-5, with 7 bases lining up with TRBD1. Germline values: CDR1 MNHEY, CDR2 SVGAGI. The ends lost 6 bases at V and 5 bases at J; junction bases unmatched: 9. The CDR3 is made up of 14 amino acids. The CDR3 DNA is TGTGCCAGCAGCCTGACAGGGAATTGGGAGACCCAGTACTTC. Amino acids: CASSLTGNWETQYF.

The chain recombines TRBV12-3 or TRBV12-4 with TRBJ1-5; perhaps TRBD1 as D (5 bases). This CDR3 is 13 amino acids long. V was clipped by 5 bases and J by 2 bases, with 7 bases between them. The CDR3 DNA reads TGTGCCAGCAGTAAGACAGGCAATCAGCCCCAGCATTTT. Its translation: CASSKTGNQPQHF.

This CDR3 reads CASSPQLDGSPLHF. DNA of the CDR3: TGTGCCAGTAGTCCTCAACTAGATGGTTCACCCCTCCACTTT. The V call is TRBV19, the J call TRBJ1-6; D remains ambiguous. V lost 5 bases, J lost 9 bases, and 14 bases lay in between. The germline CDR1 and CDR2 sequences are LNHDA and SQIVND (reference sequence). This CDR3 comprises 14 residues.

Here the CDR3 DNA reads TGTGCCAGTCGAAACAGGGGGAACTATGGCTACACCTTC. The encoded protein is CASRNRGNYGYTF. The J gene is TRBJ1-2, the V gene TRBV2; the match to TRBD1 covers 8 bases. J gave up 2 bases and V 9 bases, and 5 bases lay outside the gene matches. The CDR3 has 13 amino acids. Germline V gene data show CDR1 as SNHLY and CDR2 as FYNNEI.

Details on this clone: This sequence is one base from a far larger clone and is likely a read error. J is TRBJ2-7 and V is TRBV7-2; D is unresolved. The CDR3 is 12 residues long. The V end lost 5 bases, the J end lost 0 bases, and 5 bases lay between the germline ends. CDR1 and CDR2 from the germline V gene are SGHTA and FQGNSA. CDR3 nucleotides: TGTGCCAGCAGCCCGAGCTCCTACGAGCAGTACTTC. It is translated as CASSPSSYEQYF. Complete variable domain (other parts from reference TRBV7-2 and TRBJ2-7): GAGVSQSPSNKVTEKGKDVELRCDPISGHTALYWYRQSLGQGLEFLIYFQGNSAPDKSGLPSDRFSAERTGGSVSTLTIQRTQQEDSAVYLCASSPSSYEQYFGPGTRLTVT.

The genes are TRBV5-5 and TRBJ2-1; D possibly corresponds to TRBD1 (5 bases). Deletions cut 5 bases from V and 9 bases from J, with 18 bases between. Looked up from germline, CDR1 is SGHKS and CDR2 is YYEKEE (reference sequence). The CDR3 has 14 residues. The CDR3 spells CASSPKSGSGEQFF. Written as DNA, the CDR3 is TGTGCCAGCAGTCCTAAATCAGGGTCGGGTGAGCAGTTCTTC.